These 20 T cell receptor beta chains were sequenced from one sample in a study of T cell clones after liver transplantation. TCRdb's table, derived via immunoSEQ multiplex PCR, lists solely in-frame clones and lacks some. The table shows 55,000 to 75,000 clones, with 90% to 95% occurring only once. The material was CD4+ T cells from blood, obtained approximately 26 months after liver transplant. The receptor source for this set is a human patient who received a liver transplant. A subset of T cells may come from the graft donor.

The rearrangement uses TRBV7-2 and TRBJ2-1; no definite D call. Trimming left V 3 bases short and J 9 bases short, with 12 bases between. The germline CDR1 and CDR2 sequences are SGHTA and FQGNSA. The CDR3 runs 13 residues. The CDR3 nucleotides are TGTGCCAGCAGCTTCGGGCCGAGCCGTGAGCAGTTCTTC. It is translated as CASSFGPSREQFF.

This rearrangement joins TRBV2 to TRBJ2-4; 8 bases are a match to TRBD1. The V gene's germline CDR1 is SNHLY and CDR2 FYNNEI. CDR3 size: 14 residues. V shed 3 bases and J 9 bases; nucleotides not matched to a gene: 7. The CDR3: CASSDLGQGSIQYF. CDR3 nucleotide sequence: TGTGCCAGCAGTGACCTAGGACAGGGTTCCATTCAGTACTTC. Full variable domain (rest looked up from reference TRBV2 and TRBJ2-4): EPEVTQTPSHQVTQMGQEVILRCVPISNHLYFYWYRQILGQKVEFLVSFYNNEISEKSEIFDDQFSVERPDGSNFTLKIRSTKLEDSAMYFCASSDLGQGSIQYFGAGTRLSVL.

The rearrangement links TRBV11-2 to TRBJ2-6, with D possibly being TRBD1 (5 bases). The CDR3 length is 15 residues. Trimming shortened V by 5 bases and J by 1 base, and 9 bases separated the two germline ends. Germline V CDR1 and CDR2: SGHAT, FQNNGV. CDR3 in amino acids: CASSKQVSGANVLTF. The CDR3 coding sequence is TGTGCCAGCAGCAAACAGGTATCTGGGGCCAACGTCCTGACTTTC. The entire variable domain, with the rest obtained from reference TRBV11-2 and TRBJ2-6, is as follows: EAGVAQSPRYKIIEKRQSVAFWCNPISGHATLYWYQQILGQGPKLLIQFQNNGVVDDSQLPKDRFSAERLKGVDSTLKIQPAKLEDSAVYLCASSKQVSGANVLTFGAGSRLTVL.

V and J are TRBV29-1 and TRBJ2-1, with 7 bases lining up with TRBD1. The J segment lost 9 bases and the V segment lost 5 bases, leaving 19 bases of the junction unmatched. The V gene's germline CDR1 is SQVTM and CDR2 ANQGSEA. The CDR3 extends over 16 amino acids. The CDR3 region is CSVRRSWDSAMGEQFF. The DNA of the CDR3 is TGCAGCGTTCGCAGGTCGTGGGACAGTGCGATGGGTGAGCAGTTCTTC.

Judged by abundance, this clone is medium-sized. This chain joins TRBV7-9 and TRBJ1-4; D uncertain. Per germline, CDR1 SEHNR and CDR2 FQNEAQ (reference sequence). The CDR3 runs to 14 residues. Trimming left V 2 bases short and J 8 bases short, with 12 bases between. CDR3 in DNA: TGTGCCAGCAGCTTATTCACTACCGAGGAAAAACTGTTTTTT. This sequence encodes CASSLFTTEEKLFF.

The chain is built from TRBV2 and TRBJ2-5; unclear D gene. Per the germline V gene, CDR1 is SNHLY and CDR2 is FYNNEI. The CDR3 spans 11 residues. V was shortened by 4 bases and J by 7 bases, with 7 bases between the two germline ends. The CDR3 protein is CASSAPWTQYF. CDR3 DNA: TGTGCCAGCAGTGCTCCTTGGACCCAGTACTTC.

The chain joins TRBV4-2 to TRBJ2-3, with a possible D match to TRBD2 (5 bases). V was shortened by 0 bases and J by 10 bases, with 14 bases between the two germline ends. CDR1 is LGHNA and CDR2 is YNFKEQ in the germline V gene. The CDR3 extends over 14 amino acids. CDR3 sequence (DNA): TGTGCCAGCAGCCAAGACGGGGATAGGGAGTCGCAGTATTTT. This translates into CASSQDGDRESQYF.

The V gene is TRBV10-2, the J gene TRBJ2-7; 7 nucleotides line up with TRBD2. V gave up 0 bases and J gave up 3 bases; unmatched junction bases: 5. The CDR3 covers 15 residues. Germline lookup yields CDR1 WSHSY and CDR2 SAAADI. The CDR3 DNA is TGCGCCAGCAGTGAGTCCGGCGGGAGCCTCTACGAGCAGTACTTC. Translated, it gives CASSESGGSLYEQYF.

The rearrangement uses TRBV5-1 and TRBJ2-3; possible D gene TRBD2, 5 bases. This CDR3 has 14 residues. V was pared by 1 base and J by 0 bases, with 6 bases between. CDR1 and CDR2 from the germline V gene are SGHRS and YFSETQ. The CDR3 spells CASSLRTSTDTQYF. The CDR3 DNA reads as TGCGCCAGCAGCTTGCGGACTAGCACAGATACGCAGTATTTT. Full variable domain (missing parts from reference TRBV5-1 and TRBJ2-3): KAGVTQTPRYLIKTRGQQVTLSCSPISGHRSVSWYQQTPGQGLQFLFEYFSETQRNKGNFPGRFSGRQFSNSRSEMNVSTLELGDSALYLCASSLRTSTDTQYFGPGTRLTVL.

The rearrangement joins TRBV15 to TRBJ2-5; D is uncertain. V lost 0 bases, J lost 7 bases, and 15 bases lay in between. The CDR3 is made up of 15 amino acids. Germline CDR1 and CDR2: LNHNV and YYDKDF (reference sequence). The CDR3 loop is CATSRERTVAGTQYF. The CDR3 DNA is TGTGCCACCAGCAGAGAACGGACGGTCGCAGGGACCCAGTACTTC.

The rearrangement links TRBV7-9 to TRBJ2-2; tentative D call: TRBD1 (6 bases). This CDR3 has 16 residues. Trimming pared 6 bases from V and 0 bases from J, leaving 14 bases between. The germline V gene has CDR1 SEHNR and CDR2 FQNEAQ (reference sequence). The CDR3 DNA reads as TGTGCCAGCAGTTTGGACAGCCTTACGAACACCGGGGAGCTGTTTTTT. Residues: CASSLDSLTNTGELFF.

The chain has TRBV5-6 and TRBJ1-5; weak D call: TRBD1 (5 bases). The CDR3 is made up of 14 amino acids. The germline V gene encodes CDR1 SGHDT and CDR2 YYEEEE. V lost 0 bases to trimming and J lost 7 bases, with 11 bases between them. The CDR3 nucleotides read TGTGCCAGCAGCTTGGAGGCAGGGAGGCAGCCCCAGCATTTT. Translation: CASSLEAGRQPQHF.

The gene calls are TRBV19 and TRBJ1-2; possibly TRBD1 for D (6 bases). CDR1 is LNHDA and CDR2 is SQIVND in the germline V gene (reference sequence). Trimming cost V 6 bases and J 0 bases, with 11 bases left between them. CDR3 length: 14 amino acids. CDR3 region: CASRLGAANYGYTF. The DNA of the CDR3 is TGTGCCAGTAGACTGGGGGCTGCTAACTATGGCTACACCTTC.

This clone showed up just once. The gene calls are TRBV7-9 and TRBJ2-5; 11 bases are a match to TRBD2. Per the germline V gene, CDR1 is SEHNR and CDR2 is FQNEAQ (reference sequence). The J segment lost 0 bases and the V segment lost 3 bases, leaving 9 bases of the junction unmatched. This CDR3 comprises 18 residues. The DNA for the CDR3 is TGTGCCAGCAGCTTTTTCGGGACTAGCGGAATGTACCAAGAGACCCAGTACTTC. Translation: CASSFFGTSGMYQETQYF.

This rearrangement joins TRBV5-1 to TRBJ1-3; 8 bases line up with TRBD1. V trimming: 4 bases; J trimming: 0 bases; junction bases outside the gene matches: 6. This CDR3 contains 16 residues. Looked up from germline, CDR1 is SGHRS and CDR2 is YFSETQ. For the CDR3, the DNA is TGCGCCAGCAGCCCCCTTGGACAGGGCTCTGGAAACACCATATATTTT. It codes for CASSPLGQGSGNTIYF.

The chain is built from TRBV5-5 and TRBJ2-7; 7 bases are shared with TRBD1. Germline V gene data show CDR1 as SGHKS and CDR2 as YYEKEE (reference sequence). Trimming cost V 5 bases and J 3 bases; bases outside gene matches: 11. The CDR3 extends over 15 amino acids. CDR3 amino acids: CASSSHQGVGYEQYF. For the CDR3, the DNA is TGTGCCAGCAGTTCGCACCAGGGGGTCGGCTACGAGCAGTACTTC.

A single count supports this clone. The V and J genes are TRBV6-4 and TRBJ2-3, with TRBD2 identical over 12 bases. This CDR3 spans 15 amino acids. Germline V gene lookup returns CDR1 MRHNA and CDR2 SNTAGT. The junction had 0 bases not matched to a gene; V was cut back by 4 bases and J by 1 base. Here the CDR3 reads CASSGLAGGTDTQYF. The CDR3 DNA sequence: TGTGCCAGCAGTGGACTAGCGGGAGGCACAGATACGCAGTATTTT.

The chain carries TRBV27 and TRBJ1-2, with 10 nucleotides matching TRBD1. This CDR3 is 14 amino acids long. With 6 bases clipped from V and 8 bases from J, the junction kept 9 bases outside the gene matches. Germline V lookup: CDR1 MNHEY, CDR2 SMNVEV (reference sequence). The CDR3 reads CASSSDRGIGGYTF. CDR3 in DNA: TGTGCCAGCAGCTCGGACAGGGGGATAGGAGGCTACACCTTC.

This chain joins TRBV7-9 and TRBJ2-1; no reliable D call. CDR1 and CDR2 from the germline V gene are SEHNR and FQNEAQ (reference sequence). The V end was cut by 5 bases, the J end by 2 bases, with 1 base between. This CDR3 comprises 11 residues. CDR3 sequence (DNA): TGTGCCAGCAGCGCCTACAATGAGCAGTTCTTC. It translates to CASSAYNEQFF.

The chain has TRBV30 and TRBJ2-1, with 7 bases matching TRBD2. This CDR3 has 17 residues. With V trimmed by 0 bases and J by 5 bases, 13 bases remained unmatched. The germline gives CDR1 GTSNPN, CDR2 SVGIG (reference sequence). Here the CDR3 reads CAWSVPRMVAGNNEQFF. The CDR3 bases are TGTGCCTGGAGTGTGCCCAGGATGGTAGCGGGCAACAATGAGCAGTTCTTC.